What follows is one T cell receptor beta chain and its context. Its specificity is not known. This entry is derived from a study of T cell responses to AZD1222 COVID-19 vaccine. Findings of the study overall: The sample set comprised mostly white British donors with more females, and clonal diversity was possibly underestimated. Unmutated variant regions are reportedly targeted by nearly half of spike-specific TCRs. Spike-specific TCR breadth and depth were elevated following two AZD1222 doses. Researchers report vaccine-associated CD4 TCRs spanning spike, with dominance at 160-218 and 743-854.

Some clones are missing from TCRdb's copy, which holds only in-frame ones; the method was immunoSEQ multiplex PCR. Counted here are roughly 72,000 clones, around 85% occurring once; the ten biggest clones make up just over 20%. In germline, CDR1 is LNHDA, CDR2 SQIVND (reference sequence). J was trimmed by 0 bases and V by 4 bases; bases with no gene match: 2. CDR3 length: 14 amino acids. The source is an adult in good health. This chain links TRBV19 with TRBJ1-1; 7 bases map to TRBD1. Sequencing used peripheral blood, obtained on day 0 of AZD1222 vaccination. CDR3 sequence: CASSKGQLNTEAFF. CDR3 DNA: TGTGCCAGTAGTAAGGGACAGTTGAACACTGAAGCTTTCTTT. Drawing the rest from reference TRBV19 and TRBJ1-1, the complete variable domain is DGGITQSPKYLFRKEGQNVTLSCEQNLNHDAMYWYRQDPGQGLRLIYYSQIVNDFQKGDIAEGYSVSREKKESFPLTVTSAQKNPTAFYLCASSKGQLNTEAFFGQGTRLTVV.